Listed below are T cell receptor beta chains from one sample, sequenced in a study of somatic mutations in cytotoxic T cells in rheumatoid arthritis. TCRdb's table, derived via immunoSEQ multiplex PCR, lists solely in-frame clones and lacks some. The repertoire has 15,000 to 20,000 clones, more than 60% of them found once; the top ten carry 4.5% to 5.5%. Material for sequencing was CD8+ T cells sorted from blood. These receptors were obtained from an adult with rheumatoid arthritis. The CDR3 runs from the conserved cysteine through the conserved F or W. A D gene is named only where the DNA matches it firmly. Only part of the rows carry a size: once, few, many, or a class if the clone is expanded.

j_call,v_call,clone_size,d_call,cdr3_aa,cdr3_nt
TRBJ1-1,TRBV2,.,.,CASSEGSYTEAFF,TGTGCCAGCAGTGAAGGATCTTACACTGAAGCTTTCTTT
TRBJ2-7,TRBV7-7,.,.,CASSFDSSYEQYF,TGTGCCAGCAGCTTCGACAGCTCCTACGAGCAGTACTTC
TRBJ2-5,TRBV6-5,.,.,CASSYGETVRAETQYF,TGTGCCAGCAGTTACGGTGAAACAGTGCGGGCGGAGACCCAGTACTTC
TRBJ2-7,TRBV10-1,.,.,CASSGDSYEQYF,TGCGCCAGCAGTGGAGACTCCTACGAGCAGTACTTC
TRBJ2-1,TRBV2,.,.,CASSRGLDEQFF,TGTGCCAGCAGTCGGGGTCTAGATGAGCAGTTCTTC
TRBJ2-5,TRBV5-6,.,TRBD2,CASSLPSGGGETQYF,TGTGCCAGCAGCTTGCCTAGCGGGGGAGGGGAGACCCAGTACTTC
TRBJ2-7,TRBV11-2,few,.,CASSSGGPGYEQYF,TGTGCCAGCAGCTCGGGCGGACCCGGCTACGAGCAGTACTTC
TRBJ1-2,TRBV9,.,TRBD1,CASRGQSYTF,TGTGCCAGCAGGGGACAGAGCTACACCTTC
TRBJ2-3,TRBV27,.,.,CASSPTRGDTQYF,TGTGCCAGCAGCCCGACCCGAGGGGATACGCAGTATTTT
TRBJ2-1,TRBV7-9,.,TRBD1,CASSLVDRGDRGVEQFF,TGTGCCAGCAGCTTAGTCGATCGCGGGGACAGGGGGGTTGAGCAGTTCTTC
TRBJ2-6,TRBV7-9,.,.,CASSLRRGRFSGANVLTF,TGTGCCAGCAGCCTGAGGAGGGGGCGCTTCTCTGGGGCCAACGTCCTGACTTTC
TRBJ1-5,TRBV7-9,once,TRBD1,CASSPRGRTGNQPQHF,TGTGCCAGCAGCCCGAGGGGCCGGACAGGGAATCAGCCCCAGCATTTT
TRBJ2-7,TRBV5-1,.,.,CASSFSSYEQYF,TGCGCCAGCAGCTTCAGCTCCTACGAGCAGTACTTC
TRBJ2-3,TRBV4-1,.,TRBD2,CASSHPTSGHTDTQYF,TGCGCCAGCAGCCACCCGACTAGCGGACACACAGATACGCAGTATTTT
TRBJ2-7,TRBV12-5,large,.,CASGWSYEQYF,TGTGCTAGTGGCTGGTCCTACGAGCAGTACTTC
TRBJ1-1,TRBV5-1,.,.,CASSIGPNTEAFF,TGCGCCAGCAGCATAGGACCGAACACTGAAGCTTTCTTT
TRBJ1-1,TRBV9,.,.,CASSAGRNTEAFF,TGTGCCAGCAGCGCAGGAAGAAACACTGAAGCTTTCTTT
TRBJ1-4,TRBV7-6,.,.,CASSQGLGSNEKLFF,TGTGCCAGCAGCCAAGGCTTAGGGTCTAATGAAAAACTGTTTTTT
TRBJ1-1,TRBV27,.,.,CASSPDPQGDTEAFF,TGTGCCAGCAGCCCCGACCCCCAGGGAGACACTGAAGCTTTCTTT
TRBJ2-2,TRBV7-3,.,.,CASSLTRGHETGELFF,TGTGCCAGCAGCTTAACACGGGGGCACGAAACCGGGGAGCTGTTTTTT
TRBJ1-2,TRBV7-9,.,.,CASSGDYGYTF,TGTGCCAGCAGTGGGGACTATGGCTACACCTTC
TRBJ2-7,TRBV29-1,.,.,CSATAEGEQYF,TGCAGCGCGACGGCGGAGGGGGAGCAGTACTTC
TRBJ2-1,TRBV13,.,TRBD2,CASSLTSGGEGQQFF,TGTGCCAGCAGCTTAACTAGCGGGGGGGAAGGTCAGCAGTTCTTC
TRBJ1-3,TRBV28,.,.,CASSLWAEDAGNTIYF,TGTGCCAGCAGTTTGTGGGCGGAAGATGCTGGAAACACCATATATTTT
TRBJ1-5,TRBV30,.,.,CAWSYQPSWPQHF,TGTGCCTGGAGTTATCAACCCAGCTGGCCCCAGCATTTT
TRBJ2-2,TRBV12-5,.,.,CASATRGGVAAGELFF,TGTGCTAGTGCAACACGCGGAGGGGTCGCGGCCGGGGAGCTGTTTTTT
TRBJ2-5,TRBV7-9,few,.,CASSNRVARETQYF,TGTGCCAGCAGCAACAGGGTCGCGCGAGAGACCCAGTACTTC
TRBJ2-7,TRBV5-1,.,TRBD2,CASRAVGGGAQYEQYF,TGCGCCAGCAGGGCAGTTGGCGGGGGGGCCCAATACGAGCAGTACTTC
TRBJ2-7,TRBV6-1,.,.,CASSIGSPYEQYF,TGTGCCAGCAGTATCGGCAGCCCCTACGAGCAGTACTTC
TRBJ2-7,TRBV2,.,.,CASGDLAISSYEQYF,TGTGCCAGCGGGGATCTAGCTATCAGCTCCTACGAGCAGTACTTC
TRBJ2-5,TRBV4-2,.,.,CASSPPAETQYF,TGTGCCAGCAGCCCTCCCGCCGAGACCCAGTACTTC
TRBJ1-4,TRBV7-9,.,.,CASSSALGEKLFF,TGTGCCAGCAGCTCAGCCCTAGGGGAAAAACTGTTTTTT
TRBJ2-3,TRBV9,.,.,CASSVDQPDTQYF,TGTGCCAGCAGCGTAGACCAGCCAGATACGCAGTATTTT
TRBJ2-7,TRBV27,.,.,CASSSFRAGQGDYEQYF,TGTGCCAGCAGTTCTTTCAGGGCGGGTCAAGGAGACTACGAGCAGTACTTC
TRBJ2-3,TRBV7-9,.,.,CASSIGQSTDTQYF,TGTGCCAGCAGCATTGGACAGAGCACAGATACGCAGTATTTT